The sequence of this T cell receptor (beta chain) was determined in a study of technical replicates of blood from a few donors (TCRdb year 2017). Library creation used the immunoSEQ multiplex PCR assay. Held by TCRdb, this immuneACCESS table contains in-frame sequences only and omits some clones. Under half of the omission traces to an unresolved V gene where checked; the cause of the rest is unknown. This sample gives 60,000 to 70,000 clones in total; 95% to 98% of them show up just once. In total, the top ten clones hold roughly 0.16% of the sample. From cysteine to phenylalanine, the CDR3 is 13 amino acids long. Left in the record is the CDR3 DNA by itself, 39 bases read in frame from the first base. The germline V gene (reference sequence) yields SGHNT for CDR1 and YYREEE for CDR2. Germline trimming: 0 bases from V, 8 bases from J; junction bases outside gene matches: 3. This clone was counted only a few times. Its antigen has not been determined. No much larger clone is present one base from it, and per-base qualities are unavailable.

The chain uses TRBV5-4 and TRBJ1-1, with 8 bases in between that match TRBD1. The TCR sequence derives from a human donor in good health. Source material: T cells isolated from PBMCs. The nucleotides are TGTGCCAGCAGCTTGGGGGGGACAGGCGAAGCTTTCTTT. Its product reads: CASSLGGTGEAFF.